Below, 6 T cell receptor beta chains from the same sample are listed, as sequenced in a study of shared clonotypes between healthy human individuals. Assay: immunoSEQ multiplex PCR; the TCRdb copy retains only in-frame clones and omits some. Among millions of clones listed, 80% to 95% were seen once. The sequenced sample consisted of naive CD4+ T cells from PBMCs. Subset given: CD45RA+ positively selected. All receptors derive from a man aged 18 to 29 in good health. Some clones in this sample may be carry-over from other donors' samples.

This chain joins TRBV12-5 and TRBJ1-2; possible D gene TRBD1, 6 bases. The CDR3 has 14 amino acids. CDR1 is LGHNT and CDR2 is FRNRAP in the germline V gene. V was cut by 0 bases and J by 7 bases, with 12 bases left in between. The CDR3 here is CASGLVTGIGGYTF. The CDR3 nucleotides are TGTGCTAGTGGTTTGGTCACAGGGATCGGTGGCTACACCTTC.

The V gene is TRBV7-2, the J gene TRBJ2-2, with 8 bases that match TRBD2. This CDR3 is 15 amino acids long. J was trimmed by 10 bases and V by 6 bases; bases with no gene match: 13. CDR1 and CDR2 (germline): SGHTA, FQGNSA. The CDR3 loop is CASRKEAGRAVELFF. DNA of the CDR3: TGTGCCAGCAGGAAAGAGGCCGGGAGGGCCGTGGAGCTGTTTTTT. The full variable domain, its missing parts supplied by reference TRBV7-2 and TRBJ2-2, is GAGVSQSPSNKVTEKGKDVELRCDPISGHTALYWYRQSLGQGLEFLIYFQGNSAPDKSGLPSDRFSAERTGGSVSTLTIQRTQQEDSAVYLCASRKEAGRAVELFFGEGSRLTVL.

The chain recombines TRBV29-1 with TRBJ1-3; TRBD1 might be the D (6 bases). Germline CDR1 reads SQVTM; CDR2 reads ANQGSEA. V lost 7 bases, J lost 2 bases, and 15 bases lay in between. The CDR3 consists of 14 residues. CDR3 in DNA: TGCAGCGCTGTAGGACAGTACGCTGGAAACACCATATATTTT. It yields the protein CSAVGQYAGNTIYF. The whole variable domain, remainder taken from reference TRBV29-1 and TRBJ1-3, is SAVISQKPSRDICQRGTSLTIQCQVDSQVTMMFWYRQQPGQSLTLIATANQGSEATYESGFVIDKFPISRPNLTFSTLTVSNMSPEDSSIYLCSAVGQYAGNTIYFGEGSWLTVV.

The chain recombines TRBV5-8 with TRBJ2-7; D remains unclear. V was shortened by 2 bases and J by 2 bases, with 11 bases between the two germline ends. There are 14 residues in the CDR3. Germline-derived CDR1 and CDR2 are SGHTS and YDEGEE. CDR3 nucleotide sequence: TGTGCCAGCAGCTTAGGCAGGCTCGCCTACGAGCAGTACTTC. Protein sequence: CASSLGRLAYEQYF.

The chain has TRBV19 and TRBJ2-2; 9 bases map to TRBD1. This CDR3 has 17 residues. Germline loops: CDR1 LNHDA, CDR2 SQIVND (reference sequence). The ends lost 9 bases at V and 1 base at J; junction bases unmatched: 12. CDR3 coding DNA: TGTGCCAGCCAAGCAACCTGGGACAGGGTGAACACCGGGGAGCTGTTTTTT. Its protein product is CASQATWDRVNTGELFF.

The chain is built from TRBV30 and TRBJ1-5; D not certain. This CDR3 is 15 amino acids long. From germline, CDR1 is GTSNPN and CDR2 SVGIG (reference sequence). The V end was cut by 5 bases, the J end by 11 bases, with 25 bases between. CDR3 sequence (DNA): TGTGCCTGGGGTCCCGGGTCTGGAGTACCCCCGGCCCAGCATTTT. Amino acids: CAWGPGSGVPPAQHF.